Each of the 2 T cell receptor beta chains below was sequenced from the same sample in a study of shared clonotypes between healthy human individuals (dated by TCRdb to 2018 to 2020). The library was made by the immunoSEQ multiplex PCR assay. Here the immuneACCESS table is served through TCRdb, limited to in-frame sequences with V and J called. Missing clones are a known gap in these copies; in checked studies unresolved V genes cover under half, and the rest lacks a known reason. The sample table holds around 480,000 clones, of which about 79% were seen once. The leading ten clones occupy around 12% of the sample. The sample comprised PBMCs. The receptors shown here come from a woman aged 40 to 49 in good health. Some clones in this sample may be carry-over from other donors' samples.

The chain has TRBV19 and TRBJ1-1, with TRBD1 matching 11 bases. The V segment lost 7 bases and the J segment 5 bases; nucleotides outside the gene matches: 9. This CDR3 region has 15 residues. Germline CDR1 is LNHDA and CDR2 is SQIVND (reference sequence). The DNA of the CDR3 is TGTGCCAGTATCCCAGGACAGGGGGCGCGGACTGAAGCTTTCTTT. The encoded protein is CASIPGQGARTEAFF.

The chain recombines TRBV19 with TRBJ1-2; a possible D gene is TRBD1 (5 bases). V was cut by 5 bases and J by 3 bases, with 16 bases left in between. The CDR3 covers 15 residues. The germline CDR1 and CDR2 sequences are LNHDA and SQIVND (reference sequence). CDR3 loop: CASSGASTVHYGYTF. CDR3 in DNA: TGTGCCAGTAGTGGGGCTTCGACCGTGCACTATGGCTACACCTTC.